The sequence of this TCR beta chain was determined in a study of neurological immune-mediated disorders. CDR1 and CDR2 (germline): MNHNY, SVGAGI (reference sequence). V lost 0 bases, J lost 0 bases, and 12 bases lay in between. This CDR3 comprises 17 residues. This clonotype showed up just a few times. A 10-nucleotide random UMI tagged transcripts in template-switch 5'RACE cDNA synthesis. One entry per CDR3 protein, called by TCRdb with MiXCR from the 5' RACE reads. This table has approximately 46,000 distinct CDR3 sequences, 8% to 10% appearing once. Time point meaning: longitudinal time-point 1 (baseline). 2 million unsorted PBMCs were stored in RNAlater at -80 °C before RNA extraction.

The clonotype comes from a woman aged 40 to 50 in good health. The sample comprised PBMCs. V is TRBV6-6 and J is TRBJ1-5; D is possibly TRBD1 (5 bases). CDR3: CASSYSGQGNSNQPQHF. DNA of the CDR3: TGTGCCAGCAGTTACTCAGGGCAGGGAAATAGCAATCAGCCCCAGCATTTT.